These 22 T cell receptor beta chains came from one sample sequenced in a study of shared T cell receptors in the human thymus. TCRdb keeps only in-frame clones here, not all; method: immunoSEQ multiplex PCR. The table shows 55,000 to 75,000 clones, with roughly 96% occurring only once. The sequenced material came from thymocytes. The receptors here all came from a human donor.

This clone appeared once. This rearrangement joins TRBV7-7 to TRBJ2-3; perhaps D is TRBD1 or TRBD2 (5 bases each). V gave up 5 bases and J gave up 4 bases, with 22 bases separating them. Per germline, CDR1 SSHAT and CDR2 FNYEAQ (reference sequence). The CDR3 has 17 residues. DNA of the CDR3: TGTGCCAGCAGCCAGCACCTCCCGGGGCGGACCCCAGATACGCAGTATTTT. Protein product: CASSQHLPGRTPDTQYF. Full variable domain (missing parts from reference TRBV7-7 and TRBJ2-3): GAGVSQSPRYKVTKRGQDVTLRCDPISSHATLYWYQQALGQGPEFLTYFNYEAQPDKSGLPSDRFSAERPEGSISTLTIQRTEQRDSAMYRCASSQHLPGRTPDTQYFGPGTRLTVL.

This clone was counted a few times. The chain links TRBV6-6 to TRBJ2-5, with D maybe TRBD1 (6 bases). The CDR3 extends over 15 amino acids. Germline V lookup: CDR1 MNHNY, CDR2 SVGAGI (reference sequence). V lost 0 bases and J lost 9, with 17 bases in between. The CDR3 DNA is TGTGCCAGCAGTTACTCTGATAAGGGGGTTAGGGCCCAGTACTTC. As protein: CASSYSDKGVRAQYF.

The rearrangement links TRBV25-1 to TRBJ1-2, with D possibly TRBD1 on 6 matching bases. V was pared by 8 bases and J by 2 bases, with 27 bases between. The germline V gene has CDR1 MGHDK and CDR2 SYGVNS. The CDR3 is 18 amino acids. CDR3 residues: CASRGGQFPKRRNYGYTF. The CDR3 bases are TGTGCCAGCCGGGGCGGACAGTTCCCCAAGAGGAGGAACTATGGCTACACCTTC.

The chain uses TRBV10-3 and TRBJ2-3, with 11 nucleotides matching TRBD2. Germline assignment: CDR1 ENHRY and CDR2 SYGVKD. Trimming removed 2 bases from V and 0 bases from J; junction bases left unmatched: 13. This CDR3 contains 20 residues. DNA of the CDR3: TGTGCCATCAGTGAGCGGTTGCTAGCGGGGGGCCCGAAAAGCACAGATACGCAGTATTTT. This translates into CAISERLLAGGPKSTDTQYF.

The rearrangement uses TRBV19 and TRBJ2-1; 12 nucleotides match TRBD2. The germline V gene has CDR1 LNHDA and CDR2 SQIVND (reference sequence). CDR3 size: 15 residues. V lost 5 bases and J lost 3; bases outside the gene matches: 2. For the CDR3, the DNA is TGTGCCAGTAGTCCGACTAGCGGGGGCTACAATGAGCAGTTCTTC. Amino acid sequence: CASSPTSGGYNEQFF.

The V and J genes are TRBV6-4 and TRBJ1-6; D gene ambiguous. The germline gives CDR1 MRHNA, CDR2 SNTAGT. The V end was cut by 5 bases, the J end by 2 bases, with 7 bases between. This CDR3 comprises 14 residues. The CDR3 coding sequence is TGTGCCAGCAGTCACGGAGCCTATAATTCACCCCTCCACTTT. Translation gives CASSHGAYNSPLHF.

The chain links TRBV5-1 to TRBJ2-1; 9 positions agree with TRBD2. Germline V gene lookup returns CDR1 SGHRS and CDR2 YFSETQ. CDR3 length equals 24 residues. J was trimmed by 4 bases and V by 0 bases; bases with no gene match: 29. The CDR3 region has the DNA TGCGCCAGCAGCTTGGAAGGTCTTAGCCCCCTATTCCTTCTGCTAGCGGGATTTTACAATGAGCAGTTCTTC. Encoded protein: CASSLEGLSPLFLLLAGFYNEQFF.

This clone has a single count. The chain carries TRBV5-1 and TRBJ2-7; 11 nucleotides match TRBD2. J gave up 4 bases and V 4 bases, and 4 bases lay outside the gene matches. CDR3 length: 14 residues. Germline CDR1 is SGHRS and CDR2 is YFSETQ. The CDR3, as DNA: TGCGCCAGCAGCCAACGGACTAGCGGGTACGAGCAGTACTTC. Its protein product is CASSQRTSGYEQYF.

The rearrangement uses TRBV4-3 and TRBJ1-3; 9 bases match TRBD1. V lost 5 bases and J lost 1; bases outside the gene matches: 12. The CDR3 runs to 18 residues. Germline CDR1 reads LGHNA; CDR2 reads YSLEER. The CDR3 sequence is CASSNLDRGKGSGNTIYF. CDR3 DNA sequence: TGCGCCAGCAGCAACTTAGACAGGGGGAAGGGTTCTGGAAACACCATATATTTT.

The chain is built from TRBV28 and TRBJ2-4; tentatively, D is TRBD2 (6 bases). Germline assignment: CDR1 MDHEN and CDR2 SYDVKM. The CDR3 spans 14 residues. Between the trimmed V and J ends, which lost 6 bases and 7 bases, there was a span of 16 bases. The CDR3 region has the DNA TGTGCCAGCAGCTTGGGCCCTGGGGGGAACATTCAGTACTTC. Its protein is CASSLGPGGNIQYF.

The V gene is TRBV2, the J gene TRBJ2-2; 7 nucleotides align to TRBD1. Losses at the gene ends were 0 bases for V and 2 bases for J; bases not matched to a gene: 12. This CDR3 spans 19 amino acids. In germline, CDR1 is SNHLY, CDR2 FYNNEI. The CDR3 DNA reads TGTGCCAGCAGTGAAGCCAGGATACCGGGACAGCTAAACACCGGGGAGCTGTTTTTT. This codes for CASSEARIPGQLNTGELFF.

The V and J genes are TRBV27 and TRBJ1-5; weak D call: TRBD1 (6 bases). Germline V lookup: CDR1 MNHEY, CDR2 SMNVEV (reference sequence). The CDR3 has 17 residues. Trimming took 2 bases from V and 7 from J, leaving 21 bases between them. The CDR3 coding sequence is TGTGCCAGCAGTTTAATAGCCGTGTGGGGGCGGAGGCAGCCCCAGCATTTT. The encoded protein is CASSLIAVWGRRQPQHF.

The chain joins TRBV7-8 to TRBJ2-1; D is ambiguous. Trimming stripped 1 base from V and 4 bases from J, with 5 bases between. This CDR3 has 13 residues. Germline V gene sequence: CDR1 SGHVS, CDR2 FQNEAQ. In DNA, the CDR3 is TGTGCCAGCAGCTTAGAACTTTACAATGAGCAGTTCTTC. Translated: CASSLELYNEQFF.

This rearrangement joins TRBV27 to TRBJ1-5; D call uncertain. The CDR3 has 14 amino acids. CDR1 is MNHEY, CDR2 SMNVEV, per germline (reference sequence). V gave up 9 bases and J gave up 5 bases, with 17 bases separating them. The CDR3 loop reads CASKLLDKDQPQHF. CDR3 nucleotides: TGTGCCAGTAAGTTACTAGACAAGGATCAGCCCCAGCATTTT.

The V and J genes are TRBV5-1 and TRBJ2-7, with D perhaps TRBD1 (6 bases). Germline CDR1 and CDR2: SGHRS and YFSETQ. V gave up 4 bases and J gave up 0 bases, with 14 bases separating them. The CDR3 runs 15 residues. DNA for the CDR3: TGCGCCAGCAGCCCGGACAGCGACCGCTCCTACGAGCAGTACTTC. This encodes CASSPDSDRSYEQYF.

V and J are TRBV9 and TRBJ2-3; D call uncertain. This CDR3 contains 14 residues. The germline V gene has CDR1 SGDLS and CDR2 YYNGEE. V was cut by 0 bases and J by 4 bases, with 9 bases left in between. Here the CDR3 reads CASSVVGSSDTQYF. As DNA, the CDR3 is TGTGCCAGCAGCGTAGTAGGGTCCTCAGATACGCAGTATTTT.

This chain uses TRBV7-2 with TRBJ2-1, with 9 positions matching TRBD2. The V segment lost 2 bases and the J segment 2 bases; nucleotides outside the gene matches: 10. The CDR3 is 18 residues long. Per germline, CDR1 SGHTA and CDR2 FQGNSA. CDR3 DNA: TGTGCCAGCAGCTTATACCCTAGCGGGGCCATTCCCTACAATGAGCAGTTCTTC. Its translation is CASSLYPSGAIPYNEQFF.

The rearrangement joins TRBV11-2 to TRBJ2-7; D gene unclear. The germline gives CDR1 SGHAT, CDR2 FQNNGV. The CDR3 spans 17 residues. Trimming removed 2 bases from V and 2 bases from J, with 19 bases in between. The CDR3: CASSLRSFGQVPYEQYF. Written as DNA, the CDR3 is TGTGCCAGCAGCTTACGTTCATTTGGTCAGGTCCCCTACGAGCAGTACTTC.

This clone has just a few counts. This rearrangement joins TRBV29-1 to TRBJ1-5, with no clear D. Germline lookup yields CDR1 SQVTM and CDR2 ANQGSEA. The CDR3 runs to 13 residues. Trimming stripped 6 bases from V and 3 bases from J, with 12 bases between. DNA for the CDR3: TGCAGCGTGAGGCTTGGGCTCAATCAGCCCCAGCATTTT. Encoded protein: CSVRLGLNQPQHF.

This clone was recorded only once. The chain employs TRBV5-1 and TRBJ2-7, with D possibly being TRBD2 (5 bases). The CDR3 covers 15 residues. Trimming stripped 2 bases from V and 2 bases from J, with 14 bases between. Germline CDR1 and CDR2: SGHRS and YFSETQ. CDR3 nucleotide sequence: TGCGCCAGCAGCTTACTAGTGAAGGCCCCCTACGAGCAGTACTTC. Amino acids: CASSLLVKAPYEQYF. Drawing the rest from reference TRBV5-1 and TRBJ2-7, the complete variable domain is KAGVTQTPRYLIKTRGQQVTLSCSPISGHRSVSWYQQTPGQGLQFLFEYFSETQRNKGNFPGRFSGRQFSNSRSEMNVSTLELGDSALYLCASSLLVKAPYEQYFGPGTRLTVT.

The chain combines TRBV5-1 with TRBJ2-1; D call uncertain. V was cut by 0 bases and J by 8 bases, with 15 bases left in between. This CDR3 spans 15 amino acids. Per the germline V gene, CDR1 is SGHRS and CDR2 is YFSETQ. This CDR3 reads CASSLVGDSYDEQFF. Here the CDR3 DNA reads TGCGCCAGCAGCTTGGTCGGCGACTCTTACGATGAGCAGTTCTTC.

The chain employs TRBV11-3 and TRBJ2-2, with 9 bases matching TRBD1. Germline V gives CDR1 SGHNT, CDR2 YENEEA. J gave up 2 bases and V 0 bases, and 4 bases lay outside the gene matches. CDR3 length: 17 residues. The CDR3, as DNA: TGTGCCAGCAGCTTAGAGGGACAGGGCCCTAACACCGGGGAGCTGTTTTTT. Protein sequence: CASSLEGQGPNTGELFF.